The 22 T cell receptor beta chains given below trace back to one sample, sequenced in a study of control samples from healthy donors and cancer patients. This table comes from immunoSEQ multiplex PCR, and its TCRdb copy is limited to in-frame clones, with some not included. In the table there are fewer than 130,000 clones, 88% of which are singletons. The sequencing input was PBMCs. These receptors were obtained from a woman aged 55-70 years with lung cancer.

The chain links TRBV21-1 to TRBJ2-7; the D call TRBD1 from the table was never checked on the DNA. TRBV21-1 represents a pseudogene. CDR3 size: 14 residues. Here the CDR3 DNA reads TGTGCCAGCAGCAACGGACAGGGGGCGTACGAGCAGTACTTC. Its protein is CASSNGQGAYEQYF.

This clone was found once. This chain connects TRBV5-1 to TRBJ1-1; D gene uncertain. Germline V lookup: CDR1 SGHRS, CDR2 YFSETQ. The V and J ends lost 4 bases and 0 bases respectively, with 13 bases between them. This CDR3 is built from 15 residues. CDR3 sequence reads: CASSPRVAVNTEAFF. The DNA of the CDR3 is TGCGCCAGCAGCCCCCGGGTAGCCGTGAACACTGAAGCTTTCTTT.

This chain joins TRBV6-1 and TRBJ2-1, with TRBD2 matching over 13 bases. The CDR3 has 16 residues. V shed 3 bases, J shed 5 bases, and the junction held 4 bases outside the gene matches. From germline, CDR1 is MNHNS and CDR2 SASEGT. In DNA form, the CDR3 reads TGTGCCAGCAGTGATTACGGACTAGCGGGAGACAATGAGCAGTTCTTC. Protein sequence: CASSDYGLAGDNEQFF.

This clone was seen a handful of times. The V and J genes are TRBV27 and TRBJ1-3; 7 bases line up with TRBD1. The CDR3 consists of 17 residues. With 5 bases clipped from V and 2 bases from J, the junction kept 12 bases outside the gene matches. Germline V lookup: CDR1 MNHEY, CDR2 SMNVEV (reference sequence). This CDR3 is CASSGTPGGRPGNTIYF. Here the CDR3 DNA reads TGTGCCAGCAGTGGAACCCCAGGGGGACGACCTGGAAACACCATATATTTT.

This chain uses TRBV18 with TRBJ2-5; D remains unclear. This CDR3 comprises 14 residues. Deletions cut 3 bases from V and 1 base from J, with 9 bases between. Germline lookup yields CDR1 KGHSH and CDR2 LQKENI. The DNA of the CDR3 is TGTGCCAGCTCACCGGGCCGGACCCAAGAGACCCAGTACTTC. Its protein is CASSPGRTQETQYF.

The chain has TRBV3-1 (or the pseudogene TRBV3-2) and TRBJ2-5, with D perhaps matching TRBD1 (7 bases). Germline V gene sequence: CDR1 LGHDT, CDR2 YNNKEL (reference sequence). The CDR3 is made up of 18 amino acids. V was pared by 0 bases and J by 6 bases, with 23 bases between. CDR3 protein: CASSQDLGGRGTLKTQYF. For the CDR3, the DNA is TGTGCCAGCAGCCAAGATCTCGGGGGCAGGGGGACCCTGAAGACCCAGTACTTC.

The CDR3 reads CASSLSGTASYEQYF. The CDR3 coding sequence is TGTGCCAGTAGCCTTTCCGGGACAGCCTCATACGAGCAGTACTTC. The chain recombines TRBV19 with TRBJ2-7; 7 positions match TRBD1. This CDR3 is built from 15 residues. Unmatched junction bases numbered 12, after V lost 6 bases and J lost 4 bases. Germline assignment: CDR1 LNHDA and CDR2 SQIVND (reference sequence).

The rearrangement uses TRBV19 and TRBJ2-5, with TRBD2 as a possible D gene (7 bases). The V and J ends lost 5 bases and 3 bases respectively, with 16 bases between them. CDR1 is LNHDA and CDR2 is SQIVND in the germline V gene (reference sequence). CDR3 length: 15 residues. CDR3 protein: CASSAIGGVEETQYF. CDR3 nucleotide sequence: TGTGCCAGTAGTGCTATAGGGGGGGTGGAAGAGACCCAGTACTTC. The whole variable domain, filled in from reference TRBV19 and TRBJ2-5, reads DGGITQSPKYLFRKEGQNVTLSCEQNLNHDAMYWYRQDPGQGLRLIYYSQIVNDFQKGDIAEGYSVSREKKESFPLTVTSAQKNPTAFYLCASSAIGGVEETQYFGPGTRLLVL.

The count of this clone is one. The V gene is TRBV6-5, the J gene TRBJ1-4, with 9 nucleotides matching TRBD1. This CDR3 has 14 residues. The J segment lost 5 bases and the V segment lost 5 bases, leaving 3 bases of the junction unmatched. CDR1 is MNHEY, CDR2 SVGAGI, per germline. The chain's CDR3 is CASSRGQGNEKLFF. CDR3 coding DNA: TGTGCCAGCAGTAGAGGACAGGGGAATGAAAAACTGTTTTTT.

The chain is built from TRBV5-1 and TRBJ1-6; 10 nucleotides match TRBD1. Germline values: CDR1 SGHRS, CDR2 YFSETQ. This CDR3 comprises 15 residues. V lost 3 bases, J lost 7 bases, and 4 bases stayed unmatched. The CDR3 spells CASSSGTGENSPLHF. Here the CDR3 DNA reads TGCGCCAGCAGCTCCGGGACAGGGGAGAATTCACCCCTCCACTTT.

The chain links TRBV7-2 to TRBJ2-5; TRBD1 matches at 7 bases. Germline lookup yields CDR1 SGHTA and CDR2 FQGNSA. V lost 3 bases, J lost 2 bases, and 3 bases stayed unmatched. The CDR3 spans 14 residues. The DNA of the CDR3 is TGTGCCAGCAGCTTCGGACAGGTACAAGAGACCCAGTACTTC. This sequence encodes CASSFGQVQETQYF. Complete variable domain (other parts from reference TRBV7-2 and TRBJ2-5): GAGVSQSPSNKVTEKGKDVELRCDPISGHTALYWYRQSLGQGLEFLIYFQGNSAPDKSGLPSDRFSAERTGGSVSTLTIQRTQQEDSAVYLCASSFGQVQETQYFGPGTRLLVL.

V and J are TRBV19 and TRBJ1-5; 8 nucleotides match TRBD1. The CDR3 loop spans 19 amino acids. Trimming at V came to 7 bases and at J to 5 bases, leaving 22 bases not matched to a gene. Germline V lookup: CDR1 LNHDA, CDR2 SQIVND (reference sequence). CDR3 nucleotides: TGTGCCAGTACCATAGGACAGGGCTTAACTAATAATCCCTATCAGCCCCAGCATTTT. Encoded protein: CASTIGQGLTNNPYQPQHF.

The gene calls are TRBV4-2 and TRBJ1-2; D is possibly TRBD1 (5 bases). V lost 3 bases, J lost 3 bases, and 11 bases lay in between. This CDR3 is 14 amino acids long. The germline gives CDR1 LGHNA, CDR2 YNFKEQ. The chain's CDR3 is CASSHSGGDYGYTF. The CDR3 DNA is TGTGCCAGCAGCCATAGCGGGGGGGACTATGGCTACACCTTC.

V and J are TRBV4-2 and TRBJ2-3; D might be TRBD2 (6 bases). This CDR3 comprises 19 residues. The germline V and J ends were trimmed by 1 base and 0 bases, with 20 bases remaining between them. CDR1 LGHNA and CDR2 YNFKEQ come from the germline V gene. The CDR3 DNA follows: TGTGCCAGCAGCCAAGTCTTCGGCGGGAATATAGGTAGCACAGATACGCAGTATTTT. Its protein is CASSQVFGGNIGSTDTQYF.

The chain couples TRBV10-3 to TRBJ2-7, with TRBD2 identical over 11 bases. The CDR3 length is 13 residues. The trim removed 10 bases at V and 3 bases at J, leaving 5 bases unmatched. Germline CDR1 is ENHRY and CDR2 is SYGVKD. In nucleotides, the CDR3 is TGTGCCACCGACGGGACTAGCGGCTACGAGCAGTACTTC. Translation gives CATDGTSGYEQYF.

The chain links TRBV27 to TRBJ2-7; possible D gene TRBD1, 5 bases. Germline lookup yields CDR1 MNHEY and CDR2 SMNVEV (reference sequence). This CDR3 has 14 residues. Deletions cut 4 bases from V and 6 bases from J, with 16 bases between. The CDR3, as DNA: TGTGCCAGCAGTTATCAGGACACCCTGGGCGAGCAGTACTTC. Encoded protein: CASSYQDTLGEQYF.

The chain carries TRBV10-3 and TRBJ1-2; tentative D call: TRBD1 (6 bases). Trimming left V 2 bases short and J 0 bases short, with 16 bases between. The germline V gene encodes CDR1 ENHRY and CDR2 SYGVKD. There are 17 residues in the CDR3. The CDR3 loop reads CAISERRGTTTNYGYTF. The CDR3 DNA reads TGTGCCATCAGTGAGCGGCGGGGGACAACAACTAACTATGGCTACACCTTC.

V gene TRBV6-2 or TRBV6-3 combines with J gene TRBJ2-7, with 8 bases matching TRBD1. Looked up from germline, CDR1 is MNHEY and CDR2 is SVGEGT. This CDR3 is 16 amino acids long. The trim removed 2 bases at V and 6 bases at J, leaving 12 bases unmatched. CDR3 nucleotide sequence: TGTGCCAGCAGTTACCCCCCCGCGACAGGGGTGAGCGAGCAGTACTTC. This sequence encodes CASSYPPATGVSEQYF.

This sequence joins TRBV6-1 and TRBJ2-5; D is uncertain. Germline values: CDR1 MNHNS, CDR2 SASEGT. Trimming pared 3 bases from V and 5 bases from J, leaving 10 bases between. There are 13 residues in the CDR3. Here the CDR3 DNA reads TGTGCCAGCAGTGAGGGCCTACGGGAGACCCAGTACTTC. Translating it yields CASSEGLRETQYF.

The V and J genes are TRBV12-1 and TRBJ2-1; the table calls TRBD2, which could not be checked here. TRBV12-1 is a pseudogene. The CDR3 contains 23 residues. The DNA for the CDR3 is TGTGCCAGCAGCTTTGCGCTGGCCGACCCGGGACTAGAACCTCCAAAGGCCAACAATGAGCAGTTCTTC. It yields the protein CASSFALADPGLEPPKANNEQFF.

The genes are TRBV3-1 (or the pseudogene TRBV3-2) and TRBJ1-4; D gene ambiguous. CDR1 and CDR2 from the germline V gene are LGHDT and YNNKEL (reference sequence). This CDR3 comprises 11 residues. Trimming removed 4 bases from V and 8 bases from J, with 5 bases in between. Here the CDR3 DNA reads TGTGCCAGCAGCCCGGGGGAAAAACTGTTTTTT. Protein: CASSPGEKLFF.

This clone was seen only a few times. The rearrangement uses TRBV19 and TRBJ1-6, with D tentatively TRBD1 (5 bases). Trimming took off 4 bases at V and 10 bases at J, with 11 bases between the two ends. The CDR3 totals 13 residues. Germline V CDR1 and CDR2: LNHDA, SQIVND (reference sequence). The CDR3 DNA follows: TGTGCCAGTAGTAATCAAGGGGACTCACCCCTCCACTTT. Its protein product is CASSNQGDSPLHF.